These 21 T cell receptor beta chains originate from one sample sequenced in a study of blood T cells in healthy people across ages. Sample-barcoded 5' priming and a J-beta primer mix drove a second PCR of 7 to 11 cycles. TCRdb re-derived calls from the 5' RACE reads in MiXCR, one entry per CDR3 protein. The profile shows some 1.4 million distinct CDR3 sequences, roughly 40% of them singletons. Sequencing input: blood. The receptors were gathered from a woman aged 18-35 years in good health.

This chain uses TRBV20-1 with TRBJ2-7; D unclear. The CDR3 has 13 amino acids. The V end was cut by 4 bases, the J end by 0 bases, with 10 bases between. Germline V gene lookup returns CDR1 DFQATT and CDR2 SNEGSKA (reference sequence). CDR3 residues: CSAKRQSSYEQYF. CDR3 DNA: TGCAGTGCTAAACGGCAGTCCTCCTACGAGCAGTACTTC.

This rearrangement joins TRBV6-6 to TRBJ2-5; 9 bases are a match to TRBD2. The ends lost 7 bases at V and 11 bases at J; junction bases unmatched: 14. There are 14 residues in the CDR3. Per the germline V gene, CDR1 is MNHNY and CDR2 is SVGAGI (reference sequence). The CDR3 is CASIRASGENEQYF. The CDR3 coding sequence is TGTGCCAGCATCAGGGCTAGCGGGGAAAATGAGCAGTACTTC.

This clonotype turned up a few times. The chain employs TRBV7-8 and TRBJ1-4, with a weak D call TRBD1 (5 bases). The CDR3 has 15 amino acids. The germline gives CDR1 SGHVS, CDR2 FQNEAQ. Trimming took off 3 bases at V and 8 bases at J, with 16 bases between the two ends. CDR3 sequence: CASSLFSGSYEKLFF. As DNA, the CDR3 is TGTGCCAGCAGCTTGTTTTCAGGGTCCTACGAAAAACTGTTTTTT.

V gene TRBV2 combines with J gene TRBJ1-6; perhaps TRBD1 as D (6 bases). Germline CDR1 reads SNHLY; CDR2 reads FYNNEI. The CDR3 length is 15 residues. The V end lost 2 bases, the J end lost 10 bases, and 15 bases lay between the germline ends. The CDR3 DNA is TGTGCCAGCAGTGAAAAGGTGGGGGGCTTGTCACCCCTCCACTTT. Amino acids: CASSEKVGGLSPLHF. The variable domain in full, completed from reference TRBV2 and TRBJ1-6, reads EPEVTQTPSHQVTQMGQEVILRCVPISNHLYFYWYRQILGQKVEFLVSFYNNEISEKSEIFDDQFSVERPDGSNFTLKIRSTKLEDSAMYFCASSEKVGGLSPLHFGNGTRLTVT.

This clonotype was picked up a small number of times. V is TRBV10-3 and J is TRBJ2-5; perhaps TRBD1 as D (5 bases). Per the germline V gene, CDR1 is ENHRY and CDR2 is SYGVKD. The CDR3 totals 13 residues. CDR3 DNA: TGTACCGTCGCCGCAGGGCTAAACAATGAGCAGTACTTC. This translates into CTVAAGLNNEQYF.

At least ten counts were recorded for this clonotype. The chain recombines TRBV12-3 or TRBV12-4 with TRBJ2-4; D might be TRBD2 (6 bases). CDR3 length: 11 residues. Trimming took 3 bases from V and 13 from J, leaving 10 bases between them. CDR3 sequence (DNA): TGTGCCAGCAGTTTTCTTGGGAGGCAGTACTTC. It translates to CASSFLGRQYF.

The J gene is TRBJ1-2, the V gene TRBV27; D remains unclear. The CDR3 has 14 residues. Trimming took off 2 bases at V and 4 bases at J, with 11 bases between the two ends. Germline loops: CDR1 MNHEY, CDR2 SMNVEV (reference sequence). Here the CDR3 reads CASSLGGGLYGYTF. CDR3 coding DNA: TGTGCCAGCAGTTTAGGCGGAGGGCTCTATGGCTACACCTTC.

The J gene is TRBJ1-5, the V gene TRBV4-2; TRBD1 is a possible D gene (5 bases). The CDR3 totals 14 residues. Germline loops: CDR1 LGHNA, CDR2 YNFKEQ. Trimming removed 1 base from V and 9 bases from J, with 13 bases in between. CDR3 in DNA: TGTGCCAGCAGCCAAGGGGGCAGGTTGACGCCCCAGCATTTT. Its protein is CASSQGGRLTPQHF.

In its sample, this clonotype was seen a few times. DNA for the CDR3: TGCAGTGCCCGTTTGGGGGCAGGAGGGAGTTATGGCTACACCTTC. It is translated as CSARLGAGGSYGYTF. This rearrangement joins TRBV20-1 to TRBJ1-2; D possibly corresponds to TRBD1 (6 bases). V lost 6 bases and J lost 5, with 22 bases in between. Germline V gene lookup returns CDR1 DFQATT and CDR2 SNEGSKA (reference sequence). This CDR3 is 15 amino acids long.

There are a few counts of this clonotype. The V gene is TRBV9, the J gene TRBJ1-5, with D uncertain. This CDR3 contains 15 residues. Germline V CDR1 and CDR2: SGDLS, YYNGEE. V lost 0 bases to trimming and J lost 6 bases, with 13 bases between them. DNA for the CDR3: TGTGCCAGCAGCGTAGCCCTCCATGGAGGTCAGCCCCAGCATTTT. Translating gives CASSVALHGGQPQHF.

The CDR3 sequence: CASSQTSGSSYNEQYF. The DNA for the CDR3 is TGTGCCAGCAGCCAGACTAGCGGGAGCTCCTACAATGAGCAGTACTTC. V gene TRBV3-1 combines with J gene TRBJ2-1; TRBD2 matches at 12 bases. The DNA end is a closer match to TRBJ2-7, so the J assignment may be wrong. There are 16 residues in the CDR3. The germline V gene encodes CDR1 LGHDT and CDR2 YNNKEL (reference sequence).

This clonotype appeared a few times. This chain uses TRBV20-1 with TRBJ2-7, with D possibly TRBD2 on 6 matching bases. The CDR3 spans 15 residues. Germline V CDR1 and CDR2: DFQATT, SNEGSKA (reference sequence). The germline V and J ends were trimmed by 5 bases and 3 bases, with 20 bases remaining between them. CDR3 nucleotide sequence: TGCAGTGCTCCTTTAGGTGGTAGCGGTTTCTACGAGCAGTACTTC. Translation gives CSAPLGGSGFYEQYF.

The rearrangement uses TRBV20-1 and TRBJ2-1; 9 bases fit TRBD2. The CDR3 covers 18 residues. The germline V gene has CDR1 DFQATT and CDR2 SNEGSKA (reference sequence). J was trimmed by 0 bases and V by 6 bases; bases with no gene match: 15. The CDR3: CSAQGQLEAGGSYNEQFF. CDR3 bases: TGCAGTGCACAGGGGCAGCTCGAAGCGGGAGGCTCCTACAATGAGCAGTTCTTC.

DNA of the CDR3: TGTGCCAGCAGCCACTATTTGACAGGGAGTAACTATGGCTACACCTTC. Protein sequence: CASSHYLTGSNYGYTF. The rearrangement uses TRBV11-2 and TRBJ1-2; 7 bases align to TRBD1. Trimming cost V 5 bases and J 1 base; bases outside gene matches: 10. The germline V gene has CDR1 SGHAT and CDR2 FQNNGV. The CDR3 has 16 residues.

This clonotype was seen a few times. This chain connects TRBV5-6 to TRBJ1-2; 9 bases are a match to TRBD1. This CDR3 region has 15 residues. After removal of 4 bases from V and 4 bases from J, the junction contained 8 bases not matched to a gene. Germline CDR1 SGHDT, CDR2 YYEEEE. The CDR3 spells CASSQAGQGPYGYTF. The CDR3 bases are TGTGCCAGCAGCCAGGCCGGACAGGGGCCCTATGGCTACACCTTC.

As DNA, the CDR3 is TGTGCCAGCAGTCGGGGCCTACCAGACAATGAGCAGTTCTTC. Translated, it gives CASSRGLPDNEQFF. The J gene is TRBJ2-1, the V gene TRBV28; D is perhaps TRBD1 or TRBD2 (5 bases each). CDR3 length equals 14 residues. Germline CDR1 is MDHEN and CDR2 is SYDVKM. The V end was cut by 5 bases, the J end by 5 bases, with 13 bases between.

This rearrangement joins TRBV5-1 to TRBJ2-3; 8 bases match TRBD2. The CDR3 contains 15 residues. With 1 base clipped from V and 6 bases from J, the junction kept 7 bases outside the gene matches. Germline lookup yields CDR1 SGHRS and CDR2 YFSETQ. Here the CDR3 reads CASSLQRGMEDTQYF. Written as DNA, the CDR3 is TGCGCCAGCAGCTTGCAGCGGGGGATGGAGGATACGCAGTATTTT. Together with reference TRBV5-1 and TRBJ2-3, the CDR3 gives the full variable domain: KAGVTQTPRYLIKTRGQQVTLSCSPISGHRSVSWYQQTPGQGLQFLFEYFSETQRNKGNFPGRFSGRQFSNSRSEMNVSTLELGDSALYLCASSLQRGMEDTQYFGPGTRLTVL.

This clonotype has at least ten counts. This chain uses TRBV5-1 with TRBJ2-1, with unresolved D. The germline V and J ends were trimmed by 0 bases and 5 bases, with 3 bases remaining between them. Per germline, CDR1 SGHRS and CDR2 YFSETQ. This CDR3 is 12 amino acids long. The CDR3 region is CASSLDDNEQFF. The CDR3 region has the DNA TGCGCCAGCAGCTTGGACGACAATGAGCAGTTCTTC.

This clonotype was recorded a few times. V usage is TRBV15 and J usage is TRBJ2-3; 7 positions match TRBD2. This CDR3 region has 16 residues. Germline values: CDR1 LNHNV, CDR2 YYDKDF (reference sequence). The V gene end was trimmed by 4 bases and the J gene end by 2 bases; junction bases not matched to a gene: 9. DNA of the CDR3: TGTGCCACCAGCATGATAGCGGGCCCCCCCACAGATACGCAGTATTTT. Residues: CATSMIAGPPTDTQYF.

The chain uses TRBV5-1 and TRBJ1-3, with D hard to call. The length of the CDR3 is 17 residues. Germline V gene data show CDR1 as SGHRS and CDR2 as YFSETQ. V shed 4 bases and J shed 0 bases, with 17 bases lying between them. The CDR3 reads CASSPTDRTSSGNTIYF. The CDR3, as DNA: TGCGCCAGCAGCCCTACGGACCGGACGAGCTCTGGAAACACCATATATTTT.

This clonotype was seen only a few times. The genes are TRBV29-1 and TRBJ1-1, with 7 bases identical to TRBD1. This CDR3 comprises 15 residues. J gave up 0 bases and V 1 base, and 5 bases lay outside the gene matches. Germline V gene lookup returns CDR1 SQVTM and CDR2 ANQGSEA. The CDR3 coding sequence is TGCAGCGTTGAAGCACCAGACAGGGTGAACACTGAAGCTTTCTTT. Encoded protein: CSVEAPDRVNTEAFF.